The 27 T cell receptor beta chains in this list originate from one sample, sequenced in a study of blood T cell repertoires in COVID-19. Data came from immunoSEQ multiplex PCR; TCRdb stores just in-frame clones and leaves some out. This table holds about 200,000 clones, about 91% found once. The sequencing input was peripheral blood. These TCRs come from a man aged 25 to 40 with acute or convalescent COVID-19.

The chain couples TRBV7-2 to TRBJ2-1; 7 bases align to TRBD1. V lost 5 bases and J lost 8; bases outside the gene matches: 9. The CDR3 contains 14 residues. CDR1 SGHTA and CDR2 FQGNSA come from the germline V gene. The CDR3 nucleotides read TGTGCCAGCAGCGGCCATAGACAGGGCTATGAGCAGTTCTTC. Its translation: CASSGHRQGYEQFF.

V usage is TRBV13 and J usage is TRBJ1-6; weak D call: TRBD1 (5 bases). This CDR3 is built from 16 residues. Germline assignment: CDR1 PRHDT and CDR2 FYEKMQ (reference sequence). Deletions cut 5 bases from V and 7 bases from J, with 18 bases between. CDR3 nucleotide sequence: TGTGCCAGCAGCCCTATCTTGAGCCGGGGGAATTCACCCCTCCACTTT. Its protein is CASSPILSRGNSPLHF.

The chain uses TRBV9 and TRBJ1-5; D remains unclear. V was clipped by 0 bases and J by 0 bases, with 7 bases between them. Germline V gene lookup returns CDR1 SGDLS and CDR2 YYNGEE. This CDR3 comprises 15 residues. CDR3 loop: CASSVDPGSNQPQHF. In nucleotides, the CDR3 is TGTGCCAGCAGCGTAGACCCCGGTAGCAATCAGCCCCAGCATTTT.

CDR3 amino acids: CASGGTGGYNEQFF. CDR3 in DNA: TGTGCTAGTGGCGGGACAGGGGGCTACAATGAGCAGTTCTTC. V and J are TRBV12-5 and TRBJ2-1; 11 bases are a match to TRBD1. The CDR3 is 14 residues long. V gave up 6 bases and J gave up 3 bases; unmatched junction bases: 1. Per the germline V gene, CDR1 is LGHNT and CDR2 is FRNRAP.

The chain joins TRBV3-1 (or the pseudogene TRBV3-2) to TRBJ2-7; 9 bases line up with TRBD2. The ends lost 6 bases at V and 9 bases at J; junction bases unmatched: 9. The CDR3 runs 13 residues. CDR1 LGHDT and CDR2 YNNKEL come from the germline V gene (reference sequence). The DNA of the CDR3 is TGTGCCAGCAGGACATCAGCGGGAGGCGGGCAGTACTTC. It is translated as CASRTSAGGGQYF.

This chain links TRBV6-6 with TRBJ2-3; D may be TRBD2 (5 bases). V dropped 7 bases and J dropped 0 bases, with 11 bases sitting between them. This CDR3 comprises 14 residues. Looked up from germline, CDR1 is MNHNY and CDR2 is SVGAGI (reference sequence). CDR3 loop: CASTQRRSTDTQYF. In DNA, the CDR3 is TGTGCCAGCACCCAGCGGAGGAGCACAGATACGCAGTATTTT.

V gene TRBV2 combines with J gene TRBJ2-5; D might be TRBD2 (5 bases). Trimming removed 8 bases from V and 1 base from J, with 14 bases in between. This CDR3 has 14 residues. CDR1 and CDR2 (germline): SNHLY, FYNNEI. Here the CDR3 DNA reads TGTGCCAGCGTCCGGGGTGCATCCCAAGAGACCCAGTACTTC. As protein: CASVRGASQETQYF.

Only one count was recorded for this clone. This chain connects TRBV19 to TRBJ1-2; TRBD1 aligns across 9 bases. The germline CDR1 and CDR2 sequences are LNHDA and SQIVND (reference sequence). V shed 5 bases and J 4 bases; nucleotides not matched to a gene: 17. The CDR3 runs 18 residues. CDR3 loop: CASSPLARGQGEGYGYTF. In nucleotides, the CDR3 is TGTGCCAGTAGTCCCCTGGCCCGGGGACAGGGAGAAGGCTATGGCTACACCTTC.

This sequence joins TRBV11-2 and TRBJ2-4, with no clear D. This CDR3 has 14 amino acids. V was pared by 5 bases and J by 5 bases, with 13 bases between. Germline CDR1 reads SGHAT; CDR2 reads FQNNGV. CDR3 loop: CASSTLRPENIQYF. The CDR3 DNA reads as TGTGCCAGCAGCACCCTTCGCCCAGAAAACATTCAGTACTTC.

V gene TRBV12-3 or TRBV12-4 combines with J gene TRBJ2-1; D not certain. This CDR3 is 13 amino acids long. The ends were cut back, 6 bases at V and 9 bases at J, with 15 bases in the middle. The CDR3 is CASSLTTWAEQFF. The DNA for the CDR3 is TGTGCCAGCAGCCTAACGACGTGGGCTGAGCAGTTCTTC.

This rearrangement joins TRBV5-5 to TRBJ2-7; D not resolved. CDR1 and CDR2 from the germline V gene are SGHKS and YYEKEE (reference sequence). The V end was cut by 0 bases, the J end by 0 bases, with 13 bases between. The CDR3 has 16 amino acids. CDR3 sequence reads: CASSLAPIEYSYEQYF. The CDR3 DNA reads TGTGCCAGCAGCTTGGCCCCGATAGAGTACTCCTACGAGCAGTACTTC. Supplemented by reference TRBV5-5 and TRBJ2-7, the full variable domain reads DAGVTQSPTHLIKTRGQQVTLRCSPISGHKSVSWYQQVLGQGPQFIFQYYEKEERGRGNFPDRFSARQFPNYSSELNVNALLLGDSALYLCASSLAPIEYSYEQYFGPGTRLTVT.

This clone was detected only once. The rearrangement uses TRBV5-1 and TRBJ2-3, with 10 bases identical to TRBD2. There are 15 residues in the CDR3. Losses at the gene ends were 7 bases for V and 1 base for J; bases not matched to a gene: 6. Per the germline V gene, CDR1 is SGHRS and CDR2 is YFSETQ. CDR3 region: CASLRSGGGTDTQYF. In DNA form, the CDR3 reads TGCGCCAGCCTTCGGAGCGGGGGGGGCACAGATACGCAGTATTTT.

The V call is TRBV6-5, the J call TRBJ2-3; D not resolved. V was trimmed by 5 bases and J by 2 bases, leaving 5 bases between them. This CDR3 is 12 amino acids long. Germline values: CDR1 MNHEY, CDR2 SVGAGI. The CDR3 loop reads CASSQSTDTQYF. CDR3 bases: TGTGCCAGCAGTCAATCCACAGATACGCAGTATTTT.

The chain employs TRBV3-1 (or the pseudogene TRBV3-2) and TRBJ1-2, with D possibly matching TRBD1 (6 bases). V was clipped by 6 bases and J by 5 bases, with 16 bases between them. Per germline, CDR1 LGHDT and CDR2 YNNKEL (reference sequence). This CDR3 has 14 residues. CDR3 DNA: TGTGCCAGCAGTCGGGGAACAGGGTCATATGGCTACACCTTC. It is translated as CASSRGTGSYGYTF.

The chain is built from TRBV28 and TRBJ1-5; 11 bases match TRBD1. The CDR3 sequence is 17 residues long. The V gene's germline CDR1 is MDHEN and CDR2 SYDVKM. The V gene end was trimmed by 5 bases and the J gene end by 2 bases; junction bases not matched to a gene: 8. The CDR3 DNA reads as TGTGCCAGCAGTCCCATTGGGACAGGGGGTGGCAATCAGCCCCAGCATTTT. Translated, it gives CASSPIGTGGGNQPQHF. Full variable domain (missing parts from reference TRBV28 and TRBJ1-5): DVKVTQSSRYLVKRTGEKVFLECVQDMDHENMFWYRQDPGLGLRLIYFSYDVKMKEKGDIPEGYSVSREKKERFSLILESASTNQTSMYLCASSPIGTGGGNQPQHFGDGTRLSIL.

The chain carries TRBV18 and TRBJ2-3; D may be TRBD2 (5 bases). The CDR3 totals 13 residues. The germline V gene encodes CDR1 KGHSH and CDR2 LQKENI. Trimming took 2 bases from V and 6 from J, leaving 9 bases between them. The chain's CDR3 is CASSPNRGDTQYF. The CDR3, as DNA: TGTGCCAGCTCACCAAACAGAGGGGATACGCAGTATTTT.

The sample holds many counts of this clone. The V and J genes are TRBV28 and TRBJ1-1, with D unresolved. The CDR3 sequence is 13 residues long. Germline assignment: CDR1 MDHEN and CDR2 SYDVKM. V was shortened by 6 bases and J by 2 bases, with 10 bases between the two germline ends. The CDR3 coding sequence is TGTGCCAGCAGGAGTCAAATTAACACTGAAGCTTTCTTT. Translated: CASRSQINTEAFF.

This rearrangement joins TRBV5-1 to TRBJ2-5; the match to TRBD2 covers 9 bases. J lost 5 bases, V lost 4 bases, and 15 bases had no gene match. From germline, CDR1 is SGHRS and CDR2 YFSETQ. The CDR3 spans 17 residues. CDR3 bases: TGCGCCAGCAGCGCCTCTAGCGGGAAATTGTATAGGGAGACCCAGTACTTC. Protein: CASSASSGKLYRETQYF.

V and J are TRBV2 and TRBJ1-3; the match to TRBD1 covers 12 bases. The V and J ends lost 10 bases and 2 bases, in that order; junction bases with no gene match: 3. Germline V CDR1 and CDR2: SNHLY, FYNNEI. The CDR3 sequence is 14 residues long. CDR3 sequence reads: CATRDRGPGNTIYF. CDR3 DNA: TGTGCCACCCGGGACAGGGGGCCTGGAAACACCATATATTTT.

V usage is TRBV29-1 and J usage is TRBJ1-1; 7 bases line up with TRBD1. In germline, CDR1 is SQVTM, CDR2 ANQGSEA. The length of the CDR3 is 13 residues. Trimming cost V 7 bases and J 1 base; bases outside gene matches: 6. Here the CDR3 reads CSAQGVQNTEAFF. The CDR3 DNA follows: TGCAGCGCCCAGGGGGTACAGAACACTGAAGCTTTCTTT.

The chain has TRBV30 and TRBJ1-5, with 7 nucleotides matching TRBD1. The CDR3 has 14 amino acids. V dropped 6 bases and J dropped 0; count of bases not matched to a gene: 5. CDR1 is GTSNPN and CDR2 is SVGIG in the germline V gene (reference sequence). CDR3 coding DNA: TGTGCCTGCTCCGGGACAGTTAGCAATCAGCCCCAGCATTTT. It encodes CACSGTVSNQPQHF.

V is TRBV30 and J is TRBJ1-3; the match to TRBD1 covers 8 bases. The CDR3 has 12 amino acids. Germline CDR1 is GTSNPN and CDR2 is SVGIG (reference sequence). Trimming cost V 4 bases and J 4 bases; bases outside gene matches: 0. This CDR3 is CAWNRGGNTIYF. Written as DNA, the CDR3 is TGTGCCTGGAACAGGGGGGGAAACACCATATATTTT.

This chain joins TRBV7-2 and TRBJ2-7; 9 bases agree with TRBD1. This CDR3 region has 15 residues. The V gene's germline CDR1 is SGHTA and CDR2 FQGNSA. The ends lost 5 bases at V and 2 bases at J; junction bases unmatched: 7. The CDR3 nucleotides are TGTGCCAGCAGCACCCGACAGGGGGGAGCCTACGAGCAGTACTTC. Translated: CASSTRQGGAYEQYF.

The chain combines TRBV5-1 with TRBJ2-5; 11 bases fit TRBD1. The CDR3 sequence is 15 residues long. Germline V gives CDR1 SGHRS, CDR2 YFSETQ. V shed 3 bases, J shed 2 bases, and the junction held 3 bases outside the gene matches. CDR3 region: CASSYGTGGQETQYF. As DNA, the CDR3 is TGCGCCAGCAGCTACGGGACAGGGGGGCAAGAGACCCAGTACTTC.

The chain is built from TRBV6-6 and TRBJ2-1, with 12 bases lining up with TRBD2. The germline V gene encodes CDR1 MNHNY and CDR2 SVGAGI (reference sequence). The CDR3 extends over 16 amino acids. With V trimmed by 0 bases and J by 9 bases, 6 bases remained unmatched. CDR3 protein: CASSYSTSGSLGEQFF. The CDR3 DNA reads as TGTGCCAGCAGTTACTCGACTAGCGGGAGTCTGGGTGAGCAGTTCTTC.

The chain joins TRBV12-3 or TRBV12-4 to TRBJ1-1; 8 positions match TRBD1. The CDR3 totals 13 residues. V shed 10 bases, J shed 3 bases, and the junction held 7 bases outside the gene matches. CDR3 in amino acids: CATGGQDDTEAFF. CDR3 in DNA: TGTGCCACCGGGGGACAGGATGACACTGAAGCTTTCTTT.

The rearrangement joins TRBV18 to TRBJ1-5; a possible D gene is TRBD1 (5 bases). Germline V gene lookup returns CDR1 KGHSH and CDR2 LQKENI. This CDR3 spans 12 amino acids. Between the trimmed V and J ends, which lost 4 bases and 5 bases, there was a span of 6 bases. As DNA, the CDR3 is TGTGCCAGCTCACGGGGCGATCAGCCCCAGCATTTT. Its translation: CASSRGDQPQHF.